The clone carrying this TCR beta chain was seen just once. What it binds is unknown. This record comes from a study of vaccination and CD4 T cells after COVID-19. Study-level information: Everyone enrolled got two doses of BNT162b2 or mRNA-1273 vaccine. Cellular stimulation was performed using overlapping spike peptides derived from SARS-CoV-2, HCoV-NL63, HCoV-OC43 and HCoV-229E. Study-wide points: Spike mono-reactivity marked 304 of 307 vaccine-specific clones in convalescent patients.

The Oncomine TCR Beta short-read assay was applied to DNA of cultured CD4+ T cells. In TCRdb, the PCR reads were re-called with MiXCR into one record per CDR3 protein. This sample yields about 18,000 distinct CDR3 sequences, of which roughly 73% are seen a single time; 16% belongs to the top ten. Specified treatment: roughly 10-day PBMC culture with coronavirus spike peptide pools or control peptides (ViraFEST assay). Peptide pools at 10 ug/ml and IL-2 at around 10 IU/ml were added to cultures of 1.5 million to 2 million PBMCs per well. The CDR3 loop spans 15 amino acids. Germline CDR1 is GTSNPN and CDR2 is SVGIG (reference sequence). Trimming stripped 4 bases from V and 7 bases from J, with 17 bases between.

The source is a human donor who received a COVID-19 vaccine. The rearrangement joins TRBV30 to TRBJ1-6; no firm D call. Sample: CD4+ T cells from blood, cultured in vitro, taken after SARS-CoV-2 vaccination. CDR3 coding DNA: TGTGCCTGGAACTCAGGTTCCGGCTGGAATTCACCCCTCCACTTT. This translates into CAWNSGSGWNSPLHF.